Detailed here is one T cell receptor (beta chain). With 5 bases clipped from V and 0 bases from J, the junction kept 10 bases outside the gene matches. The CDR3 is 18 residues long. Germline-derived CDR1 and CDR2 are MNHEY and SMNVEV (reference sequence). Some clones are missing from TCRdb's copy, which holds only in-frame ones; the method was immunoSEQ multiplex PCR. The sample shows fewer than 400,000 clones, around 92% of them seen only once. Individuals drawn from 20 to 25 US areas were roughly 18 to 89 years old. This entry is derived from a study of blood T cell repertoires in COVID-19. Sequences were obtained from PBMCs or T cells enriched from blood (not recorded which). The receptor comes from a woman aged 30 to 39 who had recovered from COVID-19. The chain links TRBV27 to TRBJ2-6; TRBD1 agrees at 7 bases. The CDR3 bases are TGTGCCAGCAGTGCAGCCCCAGGGGGATACTCTGGGGCCAACGTCCTGACTTTC. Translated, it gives CASSAAPGGYSGANVLTF.